The 6 T cell receptor beta chains below were found in one sample sequenced in a study of cytomegalovirus exposure and HLA in healthy donors. Amplification used 60 Vbeta primers and 13 Jbeta primers. The repertoire was sequenced with immunoSEQ multiplex PCR; TCRdb's copy has only in-frame clones and lacks some. Seen here are 150,000 to 250,000 clones, around 86% observed once, and the top ten hold 6.5%. Source material: PBMCs. These receptors came from a woman in her 50s in good health and CMV-seropositive.

This clone was counted only a few times. The rearrangement uses TRBV7-6 and TRBJ2-1; 7 bases line up with TRBD2. The germline V gene has CDR1 SGHVS and CDR2 FNYEAQ. J gave up 5 bases and V 2 bases, and 3 bases lay outside the gene matches. This CDR3 comprises 14 residues. CDR3 loop: CASSLWGGHNEQFF. The CDR3 coding sequence is TGTGCCAGCAGCTTATGGGGAGGGCACAATGAGCAGTTCTTC.

This clone was seen once. This sequence joins TRBV19 and TRBJ2-5; 8 nucleotides match TRBD2. With V trimmed by 4 bases and J by 6 bases, 7 bases remained unmatched. Germline loops: CDR1 LNHDA, CDR2 SQIVND (reference sequence). The CDR3 has 14 amino acids. CDR3 nucleotides: TGTGCCAGTAGTACAGTAGCGGGACAAAAGACCCAGTACTTC. Translating gives CASSTVAGQKTQYF.

The chain carries TRBV4-1 and TRBJ2-7, with D possibly matching TRBD1 (5 bases). Deletions cut 5 bases from V and 3 bases from J, with 11 bases between. The CDR3 runs 13 residues. Germline values: CDR1 MGHRA, CDR2 YSYEKL. CDR3 residues: CASSGAAGYEQYF. The DNA for the CDR3 is TGCGCCAGCAGCGGGGCAGCCGGCTACGAGCAGTACTTC.

The rearrangement links TRBV5-5 to TRBJ2-7, with TRBD1 identical over 7 bases. The CDR3 totals 14 residues. V was clipped by 5 bases and J by 4 bases; unmatched bases: 9. Looked up from germline, CDR1 is SGHKS and CDR2 is YYEKEE (reference sequence). CDR3 residues: CASSAQGNRYEQYF. The CDR3 region has the DNA TGTGCCAGCAGTGCACAGGGGAACCGATACGAGCAGTACTTC.

CDR3 in amino acids: CASSLLAGNEYGYTF. CDR3 sequence (DNA): TGTGCCAGCAGTTTATTGGCAGGAAATGAATATGGCTACACCTTC. The chain employs TRBV28 and TRBJ1-2; no clear D gene. Germline loops: CDR1 MDHEN, CDR2 SYDVKM. V shed 1 base and J shed 5 bases, with 14 bases lying between them. CDR3 length: 15 residues.

This clone was seen just once. This chain joins TRBV5-4 and TRBJ2-3; 15 bases are shared with TRBD2. V trimming: 4 bases; J trimming: 3 bases; junction bases outside the gene matches: 12. Germline loops: CDR1 SGHNT, CDR2 YYREEE (reference sequence). The CDR3 is made up of 19 amino acids. The CDR3: CASSPPGTSGRSGTDTQYF. CDR3 nucleotide sequence: TGTGCCAGCAGCCCGCCTGGGACTAGCGGGAGGAGTGGAACAGATACGCAGTATTTT.